A single T cell receptor beta chain is shown here with its context. These data originate in a study of blood T cell repertoires in COVID-19. TCRdb's copy holds only in-frame clones and misses some; the assay was immunoSEQ multiplex PCR. This sample has some 220,000 clones, with 80% to 90% found just once. This CDR3 comprises 14 residues. Germline CDR1 and CDR2: SEHNR and FQNEAQ (reference sequence). Trimming cost V 4 bases and J 7 bases; bases outside gene matches: 6. Everyone who took part was about 18 to 90 years old, and they came from about 25 US areas. The receptor was isolated from a woman aged 40 to 50 with acute COVID-19. The chain has TRBV7-9 and TRBJ1-2; 10 bases map to TRBD1. Sequences were obtained from PBMCs or T cells enriched from blood (not recorded which). CDR3 residues: CASSSWDRGVGYTF. The CDR3 region has the DNA TGTGCCAGCAGCTCATGGGACAGGGGAGTTGGCTACACCTTC. Filled out from reference TRBV7-9 and TRBJ1-2, the complete variable domain reads DTGVSQNPRHKITKRGQNVTFRCDPISEHNRLYWYRQTLGQGPEFLTYFQNEAQLEKSRLLSDRFSAERPKGSFSTLEIQRTEQGDSAMYLCASSSWDRGVGYTFGSGTRLTVV.